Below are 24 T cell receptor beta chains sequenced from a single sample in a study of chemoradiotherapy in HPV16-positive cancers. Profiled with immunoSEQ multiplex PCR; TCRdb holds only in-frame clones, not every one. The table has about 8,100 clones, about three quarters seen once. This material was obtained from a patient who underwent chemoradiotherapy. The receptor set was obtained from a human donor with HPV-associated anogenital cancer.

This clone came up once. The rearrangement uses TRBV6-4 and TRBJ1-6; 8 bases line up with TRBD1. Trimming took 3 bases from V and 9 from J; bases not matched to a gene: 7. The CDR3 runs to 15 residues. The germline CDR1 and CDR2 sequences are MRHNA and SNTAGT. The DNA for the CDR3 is TGTGCCAGCAGTGAATCGGACAGGGCATCTTCACCCCTCCACTTT. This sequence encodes CASSESDRASSPLHF.

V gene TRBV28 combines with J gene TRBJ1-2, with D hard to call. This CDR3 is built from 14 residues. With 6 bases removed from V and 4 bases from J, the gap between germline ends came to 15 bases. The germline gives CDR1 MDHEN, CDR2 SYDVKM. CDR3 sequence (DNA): TGTGCCAGCAGCCCCCCAGACAAATTCTATGGCTACACCTTC. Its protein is CASSPPDKFYGYTF.

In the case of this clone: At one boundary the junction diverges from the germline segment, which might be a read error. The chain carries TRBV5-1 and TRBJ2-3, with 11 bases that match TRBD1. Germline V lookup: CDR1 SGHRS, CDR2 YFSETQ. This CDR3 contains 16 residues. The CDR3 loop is CASSLGLGQGANTQYF. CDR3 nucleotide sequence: TGCGCCAGCAGTTTGGGGTTAGGACAGGGGGCAAATACGCAGTATTTT.

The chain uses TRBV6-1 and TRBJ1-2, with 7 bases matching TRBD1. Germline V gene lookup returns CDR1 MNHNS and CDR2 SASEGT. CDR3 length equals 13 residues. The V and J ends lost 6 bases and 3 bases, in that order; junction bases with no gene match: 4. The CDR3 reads CASRRQGDYGYTF. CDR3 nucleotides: TGTGCCAGCAGAAGACAGGGAGACTATGGCTACACCTTC.

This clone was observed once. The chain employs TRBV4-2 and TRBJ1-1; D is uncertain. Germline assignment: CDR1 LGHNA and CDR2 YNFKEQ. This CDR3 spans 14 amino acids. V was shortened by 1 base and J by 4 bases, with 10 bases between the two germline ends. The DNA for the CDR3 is TGTGCCAGCAGCCAAGGGTCAGTAGCCACTGAAGCTTTCTTT. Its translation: CASSQGSVATEAFF.

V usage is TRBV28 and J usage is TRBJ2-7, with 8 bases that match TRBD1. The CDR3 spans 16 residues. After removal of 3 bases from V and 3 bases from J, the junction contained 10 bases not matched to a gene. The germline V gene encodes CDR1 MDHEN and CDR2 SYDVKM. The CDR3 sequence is CASSFLRGQGLYEQYF. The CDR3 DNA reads TGTGCCAGCAGTTTCTTAAGAGGACAGGGCCTCTACGAGCAGTACTTC.

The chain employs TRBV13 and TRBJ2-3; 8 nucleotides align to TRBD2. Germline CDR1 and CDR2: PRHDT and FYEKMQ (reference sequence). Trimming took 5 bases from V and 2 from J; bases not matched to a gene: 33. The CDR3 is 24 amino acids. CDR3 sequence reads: CASSSVWTGGPEALLQPLTDTQYF. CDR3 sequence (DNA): TGTGCCAGCAGCAGTGTCTGGACGGGGGGGCCTGAGGCCCTCCTGCAACCGCTCACAGATACGCAGTATTTT.

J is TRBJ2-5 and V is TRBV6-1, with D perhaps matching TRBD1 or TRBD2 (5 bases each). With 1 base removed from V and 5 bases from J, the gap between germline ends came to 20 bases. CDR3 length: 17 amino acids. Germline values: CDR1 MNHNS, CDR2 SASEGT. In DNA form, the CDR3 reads TGTGCCAGCAGTGAAGGGGGGTGGGGTCCCCCCAGGGAGACCCAGTACTTC. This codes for CASSEGGWGPPRETQYF.

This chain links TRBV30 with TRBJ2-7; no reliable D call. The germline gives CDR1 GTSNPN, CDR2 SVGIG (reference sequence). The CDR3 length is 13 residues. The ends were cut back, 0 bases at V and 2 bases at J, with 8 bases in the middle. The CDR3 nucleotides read TGTGCCTGGAGTGTGCGTCGACCCTACGAGCAGTACTTC. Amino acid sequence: CAWSVRRPYEQYF. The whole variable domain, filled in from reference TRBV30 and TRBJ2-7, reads SQTIHQWPATLVQPVGSPLSLECTVEGTSNPNLYWYRQAAGRGLQLLFYSVGIGQISSEVPQNLSASRPQDRQFILSSKKLLLSDSGFYLCAWSVRRPYEQYFGPGTRLTVT.

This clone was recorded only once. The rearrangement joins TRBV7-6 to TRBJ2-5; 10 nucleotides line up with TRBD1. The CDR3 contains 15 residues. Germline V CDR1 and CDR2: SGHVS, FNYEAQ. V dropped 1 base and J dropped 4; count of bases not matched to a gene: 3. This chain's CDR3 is CASSLEDRGGETQYF. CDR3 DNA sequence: TGTGCCAGCAGCTTAGAGGACAGGGGGGGAGAGACCCAGTACTTC.

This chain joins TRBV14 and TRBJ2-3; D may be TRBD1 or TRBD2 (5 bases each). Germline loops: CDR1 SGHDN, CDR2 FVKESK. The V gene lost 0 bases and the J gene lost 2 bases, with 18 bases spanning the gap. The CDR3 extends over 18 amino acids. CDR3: CASSQDNKGSRDTDTQYF. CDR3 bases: TGTGCCAGCAGCCAAGATAACAAGGGGTCACGGGACACAGATACGCAGTATTTT.

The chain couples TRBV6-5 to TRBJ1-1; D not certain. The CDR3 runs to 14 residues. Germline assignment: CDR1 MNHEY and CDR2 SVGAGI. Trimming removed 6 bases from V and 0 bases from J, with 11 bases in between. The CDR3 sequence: CASSSYSLNTEAFF. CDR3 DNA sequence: TGTGCCAGCAGCTCTTATTCACTGAACACTGAAGCTTTCTTT.

CDR3 sequence: CASSFWTGGSSPLHF. The CDR3 bases are TGTGCCAGCAGCTTTTGGACAGGGGGTTCCTCACCCCTCCACTTT. V gene TRBV7-2 combines with J gene TRBJ1-6, with 10 bases lining up with TRBD1. The CDR3 totals 15 residues. With 3 bases clipped from V and 10 bases from J, the junction kept 6 bases outside the gene matches. From germline, CDR1 is SGHTA and CDR2 FQGNSA.

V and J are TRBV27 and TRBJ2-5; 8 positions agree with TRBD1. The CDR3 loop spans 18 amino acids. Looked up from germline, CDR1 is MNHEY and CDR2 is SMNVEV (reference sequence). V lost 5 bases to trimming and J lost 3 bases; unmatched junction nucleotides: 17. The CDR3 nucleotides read TGTGCCAGCAGTCCCCGGACAGGGAAGGGGTTATGGGAAGAGACCCAGTACTTC. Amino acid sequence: CASSPRTGKGLWEETQYF.

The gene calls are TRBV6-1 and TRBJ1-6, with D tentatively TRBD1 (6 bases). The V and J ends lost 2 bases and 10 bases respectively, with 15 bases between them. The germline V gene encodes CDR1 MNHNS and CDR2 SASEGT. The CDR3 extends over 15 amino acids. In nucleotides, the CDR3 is TGTGCCAGCAGTGAACTCCCGCTGGGGGGCTCACCCCTCCACTTT. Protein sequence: CASSELPLGGSPLHF.

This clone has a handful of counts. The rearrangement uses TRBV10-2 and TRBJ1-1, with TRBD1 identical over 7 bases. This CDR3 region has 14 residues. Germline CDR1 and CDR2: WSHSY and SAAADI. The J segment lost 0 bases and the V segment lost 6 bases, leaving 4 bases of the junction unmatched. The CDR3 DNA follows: TGCGCCAGCAGGCTACAGGGGATGAACACTGAAGCTTTCTTT. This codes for CASRLQGMNTEAFF.

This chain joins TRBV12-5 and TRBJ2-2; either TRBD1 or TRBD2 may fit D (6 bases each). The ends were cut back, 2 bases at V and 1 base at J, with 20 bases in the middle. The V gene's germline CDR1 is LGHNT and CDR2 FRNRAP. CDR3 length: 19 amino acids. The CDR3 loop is CASGLFPGGTQKNTGELFF. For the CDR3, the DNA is TGTGCTAGTGGTTTGTTCCCCGGCGGGACACAAAAGAACACCGGGGAGCTGTTTTTT.

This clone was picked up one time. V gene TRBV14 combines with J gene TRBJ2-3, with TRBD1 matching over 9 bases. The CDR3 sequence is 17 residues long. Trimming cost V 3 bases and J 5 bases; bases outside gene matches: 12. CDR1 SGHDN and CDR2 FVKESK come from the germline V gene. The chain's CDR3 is CASSHRLGQGREDTQYF. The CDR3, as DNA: TGTGCCAGCAGCCACCGACTTGGACAGGGGCGAGAAGATACGCAGTATTTT. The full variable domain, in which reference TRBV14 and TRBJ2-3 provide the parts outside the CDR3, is EAGVTQFPSHSVIEKGQTVTLRCDPISGHDNLYWYRRVMGKEIKFLLHFVKESKQDESGMPNNRFLAERTGGTYSTLKVQPAELEDSGVYFCASSHRLGQGREDTQYFGPGTRLTVL.

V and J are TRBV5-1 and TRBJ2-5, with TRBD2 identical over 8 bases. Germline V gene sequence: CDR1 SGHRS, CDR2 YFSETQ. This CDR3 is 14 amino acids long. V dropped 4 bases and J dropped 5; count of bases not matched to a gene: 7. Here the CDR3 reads CASSRSGGFETQYF. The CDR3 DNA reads TGCGCCAGCAGCCGAAGCGGGGGCTTTGAGACCCAGTACTTC.

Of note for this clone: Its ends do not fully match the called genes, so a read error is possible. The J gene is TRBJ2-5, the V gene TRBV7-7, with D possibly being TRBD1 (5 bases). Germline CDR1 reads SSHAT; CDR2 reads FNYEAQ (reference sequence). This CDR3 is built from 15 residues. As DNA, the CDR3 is TGTGCTAGCAGCCCGATCTTAGGGGTCCAAGAGACCCAGTACTTC. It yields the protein CASSPILGVQETQYF. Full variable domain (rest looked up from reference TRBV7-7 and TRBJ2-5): GAGVSQSPRYKVTKRGQDVTLRCDPISSHATLYWYQQALGQGPEFLTYFNYEAQPDKSGLPSDRFSAERPEGSISTLTIQRTEQRDSAMYRCASSPILGVQETQYFGPGTRLLVL.

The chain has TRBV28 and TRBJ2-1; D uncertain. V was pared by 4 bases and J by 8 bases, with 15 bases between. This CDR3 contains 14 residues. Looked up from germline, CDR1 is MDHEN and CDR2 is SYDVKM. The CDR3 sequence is CASSSRQINYEQFF. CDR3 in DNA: TGTGCCAGCAGTTCTAGGCAGATTAACTATGAGCAGTTCTTC.

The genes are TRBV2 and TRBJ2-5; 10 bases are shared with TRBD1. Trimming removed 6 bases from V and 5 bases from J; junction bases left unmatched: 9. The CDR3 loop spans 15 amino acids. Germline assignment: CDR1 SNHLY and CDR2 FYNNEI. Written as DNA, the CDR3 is TGTGCCAGCAGGATAAGACAGGGGGCGAGGGAGACCCAGTACTTC. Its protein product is CASRIRQGARETQYF.

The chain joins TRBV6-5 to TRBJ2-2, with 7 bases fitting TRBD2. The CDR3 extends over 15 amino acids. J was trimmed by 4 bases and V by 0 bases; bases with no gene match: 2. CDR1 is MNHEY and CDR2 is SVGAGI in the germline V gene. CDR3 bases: TGTGCCAGCAGTTACTCCGGGGGGTTCACCGGGGAGCTGTTTTTT. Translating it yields CASSYSGGFTGELFF.

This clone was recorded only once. The CDR3 sequence is CASALGPLSYEQYF. The CDR3, as DNA: TGTGCCAGCGCCCTAGGCCCCCTATCCTACGAGCAGTACTTC. The chain couples TRBV6-5 to TRBJ2-7, with no clear D. V lost 8 bases, J lost 1 base, and 15 bases lay in between. Germline V lookup: CDR1 MNHEY, CDR2 SVGAGI. This CDR3 is 14 amino acids long.